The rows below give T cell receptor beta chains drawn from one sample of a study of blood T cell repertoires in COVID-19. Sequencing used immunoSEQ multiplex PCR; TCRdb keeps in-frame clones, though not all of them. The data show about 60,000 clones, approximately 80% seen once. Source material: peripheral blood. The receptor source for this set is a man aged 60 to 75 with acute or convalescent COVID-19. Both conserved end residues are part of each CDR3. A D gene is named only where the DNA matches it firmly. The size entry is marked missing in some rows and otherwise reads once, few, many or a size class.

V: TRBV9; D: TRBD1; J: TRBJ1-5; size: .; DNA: TGTGCCAGCAGCGTAGCCCCGGACAGGGCTCAGCCCCAGCATTTT; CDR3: CASSVAPDRAQPQHF
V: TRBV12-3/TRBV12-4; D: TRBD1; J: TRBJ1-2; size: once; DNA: TGTGCCAGCAGCCGGACAGGGGGCGATGGCTACACCTTC; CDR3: CASSRTGGDGYTF
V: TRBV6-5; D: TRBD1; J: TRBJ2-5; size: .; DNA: TGTGCCAGCAGTAAGACAGGGAATGGGGAGACCCAGTACTTC; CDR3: CASSKTGNGETQYF
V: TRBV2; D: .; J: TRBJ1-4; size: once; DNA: TGTGCCAGCAGCGCAGGGGTAGATAATGAAAAACTGTTTTTT; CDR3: CASSAGVDNEKLFF
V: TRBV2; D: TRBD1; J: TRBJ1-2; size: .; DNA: TGTGCCAGCAGTGAACAGGGGGCGTGGTGGGGCTACACCTTC; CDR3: CASSEQGAWWGYTF
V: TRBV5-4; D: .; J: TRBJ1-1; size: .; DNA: TGTGCCAGCAGCCCAGGTGGGCGATCGAACACTGAAGCTTTCTTT; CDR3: CASSPGGRSNTEAFF
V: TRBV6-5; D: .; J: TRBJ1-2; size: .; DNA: TGTGCCAGCAGTTACACGGGGTTCGATGGCTACACCTTC; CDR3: CASSYTGFDGYTF
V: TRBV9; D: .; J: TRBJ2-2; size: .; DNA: TGTGCCAGCAGCCTCAGGAACGGGGAGCTGTTTTTT; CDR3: CASSLRNGELFF
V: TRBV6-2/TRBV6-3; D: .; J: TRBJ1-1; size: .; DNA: TGTGCCAGCAGTTACGTTCAGGGCACTGAAGCTTTCTTT; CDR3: CASSYVQGTEAFF
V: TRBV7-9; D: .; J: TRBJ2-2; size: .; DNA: TGTGCCAGCAGCTCTATCAATTCCGGGGAGCTGTTTTTT; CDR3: CASSSINSGELFF
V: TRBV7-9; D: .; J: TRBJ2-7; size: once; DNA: TGTGCCAGCAGCTTACAGTCCCCAAGCGAGCAGTACTTC; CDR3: CASSLQSPSEQYF
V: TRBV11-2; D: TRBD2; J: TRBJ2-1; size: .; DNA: TGTGCCAGCAGCCTTCCTCATAGCGGGGGGGAATACAATGAGCAGTTCTTC; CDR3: CASSLPHSGGEYNEQFF
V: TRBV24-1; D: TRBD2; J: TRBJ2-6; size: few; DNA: TGTGCCACCAGTGGCTCGGGGGGGCGCTGGGCTGGGGCCAACGTCCTGACTTTC; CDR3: CATSGSGGRWAGANVLTF
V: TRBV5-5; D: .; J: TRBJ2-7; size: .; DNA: TGTGCCAGCAGCTTATCAGGACTCAGCTCCTACGAGCAGTACTTC; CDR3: CASSLSGLSSYEQYF
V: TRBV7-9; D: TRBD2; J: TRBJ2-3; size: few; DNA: TGTGCCAGCAGCTTCCGGCTAGCGGGGAGTACTAGCACAGATACGCAGTATTTT; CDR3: CASSFRLAGSTSTDTQYF
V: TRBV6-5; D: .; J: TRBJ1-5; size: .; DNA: TGTGCCAGCAATGCATCAGGGAAGGGCAATCAGCCCCAGCATTTT; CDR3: CASNASGKGNQPQHF
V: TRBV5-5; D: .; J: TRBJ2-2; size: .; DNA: TGTGCCAGCAGCTTGGCGGGGGGCGGGAACACCGGGGAGCTGTTTTTT; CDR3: CASSLAGGGNTGELFF
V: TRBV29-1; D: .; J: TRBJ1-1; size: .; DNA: TGCAGCGTTGGAGGACCGGGACAAGGGTCTGAAGCTTTCTTT; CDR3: CSVGGPGQGSEAFF
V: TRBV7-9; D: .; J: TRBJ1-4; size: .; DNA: TGTGCCAGCAGCCCGGAGGGAATTACAACTAATGAAAAACTGTTTTTT; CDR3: CASSPEGITTNEKLFF
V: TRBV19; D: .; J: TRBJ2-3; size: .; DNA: TGTGCCAGTAGTATCGACAGCAGCACAGATACGCAGTATTTT; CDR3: CASSIDSSTDTQYF
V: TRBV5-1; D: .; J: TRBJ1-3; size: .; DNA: TGCGCCAGCACCCCGGACTTCTCTGGAAACACCATATATTTT; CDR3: CASTPDFSGNTIYF
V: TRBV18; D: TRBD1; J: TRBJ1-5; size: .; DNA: TGTGCCAGCTCACCCGCAGGGGGCTGGGGCAATCAGCCCCAGCATTTT; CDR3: CASSPAGGWGNQPQHF
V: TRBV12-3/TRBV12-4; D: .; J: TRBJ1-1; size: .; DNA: TGTGCCAGCCGGAAAGGGGAGAACACTGAAGCTTTCTTT; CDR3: CASRKGENTEAFF
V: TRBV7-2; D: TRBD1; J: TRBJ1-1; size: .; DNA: TGTGCCAGCAACCTAGACAGGGCTGAAGCTTTCTTT; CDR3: CASNLDRAEAFF
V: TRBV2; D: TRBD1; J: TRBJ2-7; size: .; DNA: TGTGCCAGCAGGGACAGGGAATACGAGCAGTACTTC; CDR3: CASRDREYEQYF
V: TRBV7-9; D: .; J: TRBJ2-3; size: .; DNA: TGTGCCAGTACGCCGGGGAGCACAGATACGCAGTATTTT; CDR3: CASTPGSTDTQYF
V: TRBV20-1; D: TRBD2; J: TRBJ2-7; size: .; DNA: TGCAGTGCACCCGGGACTAGCGAGCAGTACTTC; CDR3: CSAPGTSEQYF
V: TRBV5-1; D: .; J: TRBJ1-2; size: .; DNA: TGCGCCAGCAGCTTGGGGGGCTCGAATGGCTACACCTTC; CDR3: CASSLGGSNGYTF
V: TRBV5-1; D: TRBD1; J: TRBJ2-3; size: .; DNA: TGCGCCAGCAGCTTGGGGACAGGGTACACAGATACGCAGTATTTT; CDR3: CASSLGTGYTDTQYF
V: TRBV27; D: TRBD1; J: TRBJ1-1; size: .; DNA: TGTGCCAGCAGTTTTTCAGGGGGAGGAATGAACACTGAAGCTTTCTTT; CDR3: CASSFSGGGMNTEAFF
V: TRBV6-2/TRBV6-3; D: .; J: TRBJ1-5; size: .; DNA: TGTGCCAGCAGTCGACAGGACCTTAGCAATCAGCCCCAGCATTTT; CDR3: CASSRQDLSNQPQHF
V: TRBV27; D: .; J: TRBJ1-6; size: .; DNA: TGTGCCAGCAGTTTATCGGTCGTTAGCTCCTATAATTCACCCCTCCACTTT; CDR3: CASSLSVVSSYNSPLHF
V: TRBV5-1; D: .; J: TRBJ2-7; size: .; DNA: TGCGCCAGCAGCTTGGGCCGGAGGGGATTCTACGAGCAGTACTTC; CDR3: CASSLGRRGFYEQYF
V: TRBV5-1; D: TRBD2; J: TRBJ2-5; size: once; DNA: TGCGCCAGCAGCTATTCGGGAGGAACCTCGAAAGAGACCCAGTACTTC; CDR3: CASSYSGGTSKETQYF
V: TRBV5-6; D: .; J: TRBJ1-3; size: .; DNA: TGTGCCAGCAGCCGGGAACCCGTTGGAAACACCATATATTTT; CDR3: CASSREPVGNTIYF
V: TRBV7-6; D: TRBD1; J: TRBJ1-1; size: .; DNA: TGTGCCAGCAGCTTAGACGGACAGGGATTGTGGGACACTGAAGCTTTCTTT; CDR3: CASSLDGQGLWDTEAFF
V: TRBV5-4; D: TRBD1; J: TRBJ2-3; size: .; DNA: TGTGCCAGCAGCTCCACCGGGACAGACGGCACAGATACGCAGTATTTT; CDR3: CASSSTGTDGTDTQYF
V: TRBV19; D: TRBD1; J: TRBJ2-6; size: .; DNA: TGTGCCAGTAGTATAGCGGGACAGGCTTTCTCGGGAGGGGCCAACGTCCTGACTTTC; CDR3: CASSIAGQAFSGGANVLTF
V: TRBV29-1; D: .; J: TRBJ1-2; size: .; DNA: TGCAGCGCCGCCCTGGAAAGCGGGCGGGGGCTTAACTATGGCTACACCTTC; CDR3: CSAALESGRGLNYGYTF
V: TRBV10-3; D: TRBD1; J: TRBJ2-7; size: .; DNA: TGTGCCGCCACAGGGGCCTCTTACTACGAGCAGTACTTC; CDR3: CAATGASYYEQYF
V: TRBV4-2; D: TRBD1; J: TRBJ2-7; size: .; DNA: TGTGCCAGCAGCCACCCCGGGACAGGGGGCTACGAGCAGTACTTC; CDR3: CASSHPGTGGYEQYF
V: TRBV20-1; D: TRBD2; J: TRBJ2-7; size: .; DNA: TGCAGTGCTAGTCGGGGGGCGGGCCTAGCGGGGCTCGAGCAGTACTTC; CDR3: CSASRGAGLAGLEQYF
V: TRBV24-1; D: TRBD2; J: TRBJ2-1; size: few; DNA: TGTGCCACCAGTGATTTGGGGTCGGGGGGTCCCGTCAATGAGCAGTTCTTC; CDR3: CATSDLGSGGPVNEQFF
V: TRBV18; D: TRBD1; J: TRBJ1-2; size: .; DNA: TGTGCCAGCTCACCAAACTTTGGAGGGGGCAACTATGGCTACACCTTC; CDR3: CASSPNFGGGNYGYTF
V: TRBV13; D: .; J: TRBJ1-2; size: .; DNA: TGTGCCAGCAGCCGAGATTATGGCTACACCTTC; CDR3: CASSRDYGYTF
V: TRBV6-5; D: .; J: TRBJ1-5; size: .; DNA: TGTGCCAGCAGTCCCCGGGGTAATAGCAATCAGCCCCAGCATTTT; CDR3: CASSPRGNSNQPQHF
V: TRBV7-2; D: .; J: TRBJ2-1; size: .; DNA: TGTGCCAGCAGCTTCGCCTCCCGGGGTCGATCCTACAATGAGCAGTTCTTC; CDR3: CASSFASRGRSYNEQFF
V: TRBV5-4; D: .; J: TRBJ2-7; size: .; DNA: TGTGCCAGCAGCGCCGGGGTACACTACGAGCAGTACTTC; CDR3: CASSAGVHYEQYF
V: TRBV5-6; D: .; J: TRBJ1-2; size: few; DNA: TGTGCCAGCAGCCCGCTCGGAGGGGCCGGCTATGGCTACACCTTC; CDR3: CASSPLGGAGYGYTF
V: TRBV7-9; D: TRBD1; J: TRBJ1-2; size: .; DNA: TGTGCCAGCAGCCCAACAGGGGGAGGCTACACCTTC; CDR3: CASSPTGGGYTF
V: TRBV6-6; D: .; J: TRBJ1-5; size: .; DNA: TGTGCCAGCAGCCCCAGGGATAGCAATCAGCCCCAGCATTTT; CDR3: CASSPRDSNQPQHF